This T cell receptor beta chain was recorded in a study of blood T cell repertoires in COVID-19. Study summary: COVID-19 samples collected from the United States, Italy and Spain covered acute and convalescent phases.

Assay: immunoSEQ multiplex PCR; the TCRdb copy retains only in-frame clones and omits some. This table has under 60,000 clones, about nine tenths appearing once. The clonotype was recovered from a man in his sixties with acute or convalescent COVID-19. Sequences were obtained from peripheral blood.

CDR3 in DNA: TGTGCCAGCAGCTTGGCTAGCGGGGGGGTTGAGCAGTTCTTC. Its translation: CASSLASGGVEQFF. The chain joins TRBV7-2 to TRBJ2-1, with 12 bases aligning to TRBD2. CDR3 length: 14 amino acids. CDR1 is SGHTA and CDR2 is FQGNSA in the germline V gene. The V segment lost 3 bases and the J segment 9 bases; nucleotides outside the gene matches: 3.